One sample yielded the 20 T cell receptor beta chains listed below, sequenced in a study of blood T cells in healthy people across ages. Alongside a J-beta primer mix, a sample-barcoded 5' primer served in a second PCR lasting about 7 to 11 cycles. MiXCR, applied by TCRdb to the 5' RACE reads, yields one record per CDR3 protein. The repertoire holds more than 1,000,000 distinct CDR3 sequences, with roughly a quarter as singletons. These data were also filed under a second study, of T cells of mothers and their children.

The sequenced material came from blood. These receptors were taken from a girl aged 2 to 10 in good health.

The J gene is TRBJ1-1, the V gene TRBV11-2, with D unclear. CDR1 is SGHAT and CDR2 is FQNNGV in the germline V gene. V lost 1 base to trimming and J lost 2 bases, with 20 bases between them. This CDR3 is 18 amino acids long. CDR3 coding DNA: TGTGCCAGCAGCTTAGGGTCCCGGACTTCTTCGCCTAACACTGAAGCTTTCTTT. Protein sequence: CASSLGSRTSSPNTEAFF.

This clonotype was observed a few times. This chain links TRBV29-1 with TRBJ2-5; 7 bases align to TRBD2. With V trimmed by 6 bases and J by 11 bases, 9 bases remained unmatched. There are 11 residues in the CDR3. CDR1 is SQVTM, CDR2 ANQGSEA, per germline. This chain's CDR3 is CSVGGEYGQYF. In nucleotides, the CDR3 is TGCAGCGTGGGGGGGGAGTACGGGCAGTACTTC.

This clonotype was picked up a small number of times. The chain recombines TRBV12-3 or TRBV12-4 with TRBJ2-5; 8 positions match TRBD2. With V trimmed by 5 bases and J by 5 bases, 7 bases remained unmatched. This CDR3 comprises 14 residues. The CDR3 DNA follows: TGTGCCAGCAGTCCGGGGGGGCCGGGGGAGACCCAGTACTTC. This sequence encodes CASSPGGPGETQYF.

This chain connects TRBV19 to TRBJ2-1; 11 positions match TRBD2. The germline V gene encodes CDR1 LNHDA and CDR2 SQIVND (reference sequence). CDR3 length equals 13 residues. The V segment lost 10 bases and the J segment 8 bases; nucleotides outside the gene matches: 7. CDR3 sequence reads: CATQKLAGDEQFF. Here the CDR3 DNA reads TGTGCCACACAAAAACTAGCGGGAGATGAGCAGTTCTTC.

The chain joins TRBV6-2 or TRBV6-3 to TRBJ2-5; 11 bases agree with TRBD1. Near its end, the DNA agrees better with TRBJ2-1, so the J call may be wrong. CDR1 is MNHEY and CDR2 is SVGEGT in the germline V gene. This CDR3 comprises 17 residues. The CDR3 nucleotides read TGTGCCAGCAGTTCCCTTCTGGACAGGGGGCGGTACGATGAGCAGTTCTTC. This translates into CASSSLLDRGRYDEQFF.

The chain is built from TRBV27 and TRBJ1-6, with D maybe TRBD1 (5 bases). Germline CDR1 is MNHEY and CDR2 is SMNVEV (reference sequence). Between the trimmed V and J ends, which lost 4 bases and 10 bases, there was a span of 17 bases. The CDR3 extends over 15 amino acids. CDR3 coding DNA: TGTGCCAGCAGTTCGGACCTCCCCGAGGGGTCACCCCTCCACTTT. This gives the protein CASSSDLPEGSPLHF.

The V call is TRBV2, the J call TRBJ2-3, with D possibly matching TRBD1 (5 bases). Germline CDR1 and CDR2: SNHLY and FYNNEI. The CDR3 length is 17 residues. V was shortened by 10 bases and J by 1 base, with 24 bases between the two germline ends. CDR3 DNA: TGTGCCACCACCATCTCTCCAGGACACAAAGGCACAGATACGCAGTATTTT. It translates to CATTISPGHKGTDTQYF.

The table lists this clonotype with a few counts. The rearrangement links TRBV20-1 to TRBJ2-1; maybe TRBD2 (6 bases). Germline V gene lookup returns CDR1 DFQATT and CDR2 SNEGSKA (reference sequence). The CDR3 consists of 8 residues. For the CDR3, the DNA is TGCAGGGTCCCCGGGGGATTCTTC. Residues: CRVPGGFF.

The chain links TRBV12-3 or TRBV12-4 to TRBJ2-4; the match to TRBD2 covers 7 bases. J lost 8 bases, V lost 3 bases, and 7 bases had no gene match. The CDR3 covers 14 residues. The CDR3 here is CASSLREGLDIQYF. The CDR3 nucleotides read TGTGCCAGCAGTTTGAGGGAGGGGTTGGACATTCAGTACTTC.

The chain employs TRBV10-3 and TRBJ2-7, with D perhaps TRBD2 (6 bases). CDR1 and CDR2 (germline): ENHRY, SYGVKD. V lost 2 bases to trimming and J lost 1 base, with 12 bases between them. The CDR3 loop spans 15 amino acids. CDR3 nucleotide sequence: TGTGCCATCAGTGAGCGGGGGACGGAATCCTACGAGCAGTACTTC. Its protein product is CAISERGTESYEQYF.

The CDR3 sequence is CASLAQPGAATNEKLFF. DNA for the CDR3: TGTGCCAGCCTTGCTCAGCCGGGGGCCGCAACTAATGAAAAACTGTTTTTT. V is TRBV6-6 and J is TRBJ1-4, with D possibly being TRBD1 (6 bases). The CDR3 has 17 residues. In germline, CDR1 is MNHNY, CDR2 SVGAGI (reference sequence). Deletions cut 8 bases from V and 0 bases from J, with 19 bases between.

The chain employs TRBV6-5 and TRBJ2-1, with D perhaps matching TRBD2 (6 bases). Looked up from germline, CDR1 is MNHEY and CDR2 is SVGAGI. The ends were cut back, 2 bases at V and 5 bases at J, with 22 bases in the middle. There are 18 residues in the CDR3. CDR3 amino acids: CASSYNSILGGANNEQFF. Here the CDR3 DNA reads TGTGCCAGCAGTTACAATAGCATCCTCGGGGGAGCGAACAATGAGCAGTTCTTC.

V gene TRBV27 combines with J gene TRBJ2-7; TRBD1 matches 9 bases. From germline, CDR1 is MNHEY and CDR2 SMNVEV (reference sequence). The CDR3 sequence is 16 residues long. After removal of 6 bases from V and 4 bases from J, the junction contained 13 bases not matched to a gene. CDR3 region: CASSREAGQGYYEQYF. The CDR3 nucleotides are TGTGCCAGCAGCAGAGAGGCGGGACAGGGCTATTACGAGCAGTACTTC.

As concerns this clonotype: A read error may be the cause here, since a much bigger clone is one base away. The V gene is TRBV6-2 or TRBV6-3, the J gene TRBJ1-5; TRBD1 aligns across 8 bases. This CDR3 comprises 13 residues. CDR1 is MNHEY, CDR2 SVGEGT, per germline. V lost 7 bases, J lost 5 bases, and 4 bases stayed unmatched. In DNA, the CDR3 is TGTGCCAGCACCTTACAGGGGGATCAGCCCCAGCATTTT. Translated: CASTLQGDQPQHF.

There are a few counts of this clonotype. The chain carries TRBV12-3 or TRBV12-4 and TRBJ1-1; a weak D match, TRBD1 (5 bases). Between the trimmed V and J ends, which lost 2 bases and 0 bases, there was a span of 10 bases. The length of the CDR3 is 15 residues. DNA for the CDR3: TGTGCCAGCAGTTTACACGGGGGGATGAACACTGAAGCTTTCTTT. It is translated as CASSLHGGMNTEAFF.

This chain connects TRBV4-1 to TRBJ2-7, with 7 nucleotides matching TRBD1. Germline V gene lookup returns CDR1 MGHRA and CDR2 YSYEKL. The CDR3 sequence is 15 residues long. V trimming: 2 bases; J trimming: 3 bases; junction bases outside the gene matches: 7. This chain's CDR3 is CASSQLGTANYEQYF. CDR3 sequence (DNA): TGCGCCAGCAGCCAACTCGGGACAGCCAACTACGAGCAGTACTTC.

A few counts support this clonotype. The chain carries TRBV4-1 and TRBJ2-3; D gene unclear. The CDR3 sequence is 16 residues long. Germline V gene data show CDR1 as MGHRA and CDR2 as YSYEKL. The germline V and J ends were trimmed by 0 bases and 2 bases, with 12 bases remaining between them. The CDR3: CASSQDKGRSTDTQYF. CDR3 sequence (DNA): TGCGCCAGCAGCCAAGATAAGGGAAGGTCCACAGATACGCAGTATTTT.

A few counts support this clonotype. V and J are TRBV6-2 or TRBV6-3 and TRBJ2-2; D unclear. The V gene lost 3 bases and the J gene lost 4 bases, with 12 bases spanning the gap. The CDR3 has 15 residues. The V gene's germline CDR1 is MNHEY and CDR2 SVGEGT. Here the CDR3 reads CASSYERRITGELFF. The CDR3, as DNA: TGTGCCAGCAGTTATGAGAGAAGGATCACCGGGGAGCTGTTTTTT.

The table lists this clonotype with a few counts. J is TRBJ2-7 and V is TRBV5-1, with 7 nucleotides matching TRBD2. After removal of 0 bases from V and 3 bases from J, the junction contained 6 bases not matched to a gene. This CDR3 contains 15 residues. Germline CDR1 is SGHRS and CDR2 is YFSETQ. CDR3 bases: TGCGCCAGCAGCTTGGACCGACTAGCCCACTACGAGCAGTACTTC. It is translated as CASSLDRLAHYEQYF.

The chain is built from TRBV6-1 and TRBJ2-3; 9 nucleotides line up with TRBD1. This CDR3 is 15 amino acids long. Per the germline V gene, CDR1 is MNHNS and CDR2 is SASEGT. The ends lost 2 bases at V and 3 bases at J; junction bases unmatched: 3. The CDR3 region is CASSEWDRATDTQYF. The CDR3 DNA reads TGTGCCAGCAGTGAATGGGACAGGGCGACAGATACGCAGTATTTT.